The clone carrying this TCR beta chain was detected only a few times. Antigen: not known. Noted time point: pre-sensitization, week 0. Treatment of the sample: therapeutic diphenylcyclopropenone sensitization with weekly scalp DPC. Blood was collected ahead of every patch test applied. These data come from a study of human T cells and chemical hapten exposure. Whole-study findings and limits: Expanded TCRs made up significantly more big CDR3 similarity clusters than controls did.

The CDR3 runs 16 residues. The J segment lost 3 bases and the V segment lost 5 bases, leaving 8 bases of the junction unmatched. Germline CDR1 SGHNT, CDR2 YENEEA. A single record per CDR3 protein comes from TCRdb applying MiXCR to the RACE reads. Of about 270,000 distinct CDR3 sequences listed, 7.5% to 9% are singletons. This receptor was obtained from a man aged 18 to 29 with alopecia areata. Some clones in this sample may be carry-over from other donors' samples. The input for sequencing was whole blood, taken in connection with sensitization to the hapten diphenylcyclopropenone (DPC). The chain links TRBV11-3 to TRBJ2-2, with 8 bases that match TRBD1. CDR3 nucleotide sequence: TGTGCCAGCAGCCCCCCGACAGGGGCGGACACCGGGGAGCTGTTTTTT. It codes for CASSPPTGADTGELFF.